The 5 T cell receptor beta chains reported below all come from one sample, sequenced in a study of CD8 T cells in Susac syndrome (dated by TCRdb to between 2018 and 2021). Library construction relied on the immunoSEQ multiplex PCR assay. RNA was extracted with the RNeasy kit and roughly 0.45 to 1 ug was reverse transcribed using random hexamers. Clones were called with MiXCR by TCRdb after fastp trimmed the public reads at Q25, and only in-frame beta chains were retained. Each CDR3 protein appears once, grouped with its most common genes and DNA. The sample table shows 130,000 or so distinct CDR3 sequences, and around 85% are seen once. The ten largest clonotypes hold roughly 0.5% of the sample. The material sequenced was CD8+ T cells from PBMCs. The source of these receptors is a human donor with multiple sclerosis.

The CDR3 DNA reads TGTGCCAGTACCACAGGGGGCTCTGGCTACACCTTC. Translated, it gives CASTTGGSGYTF. This sequence joins TRBV19 and TRBJ1-2; 9 bases align to TRBD1. Unmatched junction bases numbered 4, after V lost 7 bases and J lost 7 bases. Germline loops: CDR1 LNHDA, CDR2 SQIVND (reference sequence). This CDR3 has 12 residues.

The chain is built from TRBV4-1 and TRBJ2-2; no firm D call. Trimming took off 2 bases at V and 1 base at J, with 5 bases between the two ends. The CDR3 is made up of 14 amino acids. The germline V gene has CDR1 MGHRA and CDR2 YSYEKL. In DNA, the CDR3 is TGCGCCAGCAGCCAACTAAGGAACACCGGGGAGCTGTTTTTT. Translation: CASSQLRNTGELFF.

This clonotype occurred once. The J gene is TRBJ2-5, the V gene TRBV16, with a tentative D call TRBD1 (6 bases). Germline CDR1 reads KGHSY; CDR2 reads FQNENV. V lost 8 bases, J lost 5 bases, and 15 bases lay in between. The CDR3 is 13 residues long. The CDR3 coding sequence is TGTGCCAGCGGCACAGGGTTGCTGGAGACCCAGTACTTC. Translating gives CASGTGLLETQYF.

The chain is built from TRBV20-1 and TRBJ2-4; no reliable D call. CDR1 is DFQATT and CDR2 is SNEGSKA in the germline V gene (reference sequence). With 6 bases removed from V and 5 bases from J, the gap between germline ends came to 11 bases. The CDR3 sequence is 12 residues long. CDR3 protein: CSALGLENIQYF. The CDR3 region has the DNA TGCAGTGCCCTGGGTCTGGAAAACATTCAGTACTTC.

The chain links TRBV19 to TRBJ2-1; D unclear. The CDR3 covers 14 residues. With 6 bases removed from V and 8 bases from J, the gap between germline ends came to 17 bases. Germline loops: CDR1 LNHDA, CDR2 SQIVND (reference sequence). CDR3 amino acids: CASRSIVKVDEQFF. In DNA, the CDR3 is TGTGCCAGTAGGAGTATCGTTAAGGTCGATGAGCAGTTCTTC.